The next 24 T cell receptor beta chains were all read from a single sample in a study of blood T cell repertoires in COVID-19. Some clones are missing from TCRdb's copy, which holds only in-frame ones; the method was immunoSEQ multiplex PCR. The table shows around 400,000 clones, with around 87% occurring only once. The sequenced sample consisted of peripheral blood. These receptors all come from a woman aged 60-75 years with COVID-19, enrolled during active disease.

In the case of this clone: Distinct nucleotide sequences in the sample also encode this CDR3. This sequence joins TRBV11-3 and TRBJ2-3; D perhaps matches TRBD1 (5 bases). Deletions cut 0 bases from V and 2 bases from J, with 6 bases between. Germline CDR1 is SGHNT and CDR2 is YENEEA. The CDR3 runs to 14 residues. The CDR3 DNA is TGTGCCAGCAGCTTAGACAGGGCCACAGATACGCAGTATTTT. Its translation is CASSLDRATDTQYF.

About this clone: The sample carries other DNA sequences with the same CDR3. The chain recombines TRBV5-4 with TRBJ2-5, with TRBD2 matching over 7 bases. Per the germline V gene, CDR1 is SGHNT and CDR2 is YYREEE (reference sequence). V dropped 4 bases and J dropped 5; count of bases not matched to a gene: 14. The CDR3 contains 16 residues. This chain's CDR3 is CASSPRGGRGQETQYF. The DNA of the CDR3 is TGTGCCAGCAGCCCGCGCGGGGGTAGGGGTCAGGAGACCCAGTACTTC. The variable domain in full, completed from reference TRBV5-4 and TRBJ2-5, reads ETGVTQSPTHLIKTRGQQVTLRCSSQSGHNTVSWYQQALGQGPQFIFQYYREEENGRGNFPPRFSGLQFPNYSSELNVNALELDDSALYLCASSPRGGRGQETQYFGPGTRLLVL.

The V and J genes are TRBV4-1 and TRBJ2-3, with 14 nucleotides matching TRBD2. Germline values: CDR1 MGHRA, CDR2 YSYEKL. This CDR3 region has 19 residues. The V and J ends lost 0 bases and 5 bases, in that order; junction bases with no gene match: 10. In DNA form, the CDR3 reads TGCGCCAGCAGCCAAGACGGGAAACGGACTAGCGGGGGGATAGATACGCAGTATTTT. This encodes CASSQDGKRTSGGIDTQYF.

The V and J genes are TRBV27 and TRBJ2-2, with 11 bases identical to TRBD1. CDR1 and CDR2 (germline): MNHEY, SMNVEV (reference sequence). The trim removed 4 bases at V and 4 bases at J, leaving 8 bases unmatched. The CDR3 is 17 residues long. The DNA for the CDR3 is TGTGCCAGCAGTTGGGACAGGGGGGTAGGTCGCACCGGGGAGCTGTTTTTT. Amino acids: CASSWDRGVGRTGELFF.

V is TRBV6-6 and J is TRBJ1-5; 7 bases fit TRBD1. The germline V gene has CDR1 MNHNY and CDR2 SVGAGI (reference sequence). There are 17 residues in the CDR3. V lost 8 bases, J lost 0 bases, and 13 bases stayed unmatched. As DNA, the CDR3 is TGTGCCAGCGGTCCCGGCTACAGGGGCCATAGCAATCAGCCCCAGCATTTT. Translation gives CASGPGYRGHSNQPQHF.

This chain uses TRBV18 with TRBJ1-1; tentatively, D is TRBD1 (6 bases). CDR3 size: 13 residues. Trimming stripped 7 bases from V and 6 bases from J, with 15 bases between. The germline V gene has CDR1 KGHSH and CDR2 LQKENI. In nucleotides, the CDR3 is TGTGCCAGCTTACAGGGTCGGGTGGCTGAAGCTTTCTTT. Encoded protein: CASLQGRVAEAFF.

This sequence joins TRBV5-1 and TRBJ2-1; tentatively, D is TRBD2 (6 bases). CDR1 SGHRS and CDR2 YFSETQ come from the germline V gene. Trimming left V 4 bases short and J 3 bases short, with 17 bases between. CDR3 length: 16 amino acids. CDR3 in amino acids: CASSPLSLALYNEQFF. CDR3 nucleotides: TGCGCCAGCAGCCCCCTATCTCTAGCGCTCTACAATGAGCAGTTCTTC. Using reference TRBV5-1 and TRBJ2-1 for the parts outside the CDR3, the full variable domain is KAGVTQTPRYLIKTRGQQVTLSCSPISGHRSVSWYQQTPGQGLQFLFEYFSETQRNKGNFPGRFSGRQFSNSRSEMNVSTLELGDSALYLCASSPLSLALYNEQFFGPGTRLTVL.

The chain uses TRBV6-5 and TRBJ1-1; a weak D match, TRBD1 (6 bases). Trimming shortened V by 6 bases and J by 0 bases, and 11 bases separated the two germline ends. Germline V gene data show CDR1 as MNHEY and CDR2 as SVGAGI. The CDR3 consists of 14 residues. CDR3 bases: TGTGCCAGCAGCATCACAGGGATGAACACTGAAGCTTTCTTT. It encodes CASSITGMNTEAFF.

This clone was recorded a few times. The CDR3 here is CASSIFTVNTGELFF. DNA of the CDR3: TGTGCCAGCAGCATATTTACAGTGAACACCGGGGAGCTGTTTTTT. V is TRBV11-2 and J is TRBJ2-2; no clear D gene. This CDR3 contains 15 residues. In germline, CDR1 is SGHAT, CDR2 FQNNGV. V lost 5 bases to trimming and J lost 1 base, with 11 bases between them.

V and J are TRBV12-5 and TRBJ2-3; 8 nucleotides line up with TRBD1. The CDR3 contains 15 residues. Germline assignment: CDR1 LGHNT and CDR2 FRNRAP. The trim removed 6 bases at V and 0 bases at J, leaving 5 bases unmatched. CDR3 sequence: CASGLGTGSTDTQYF. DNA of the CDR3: TGTGCTAGTGGCCTAGGGACAGGCAGCACAGATACGCAGTATTTT.

The CDR3, as DNA: TGCGCCAGCAGCCAAGATCAAAACAGGGAATATTCACCCCTCCACTTT. This gives the protein CASSQDQNREYSPLHF. This sequence joins TRBV4-1 and TRBJ1-6, with D perhaps TRBD1 (6 bases). Trimming shortened V by 0 bases and J by 8 bases, and 14 bases separated the two germline ends. This CDR3 region has 16 residues. Germline CDR1 MGHRA, CDR2 YSYEKL.

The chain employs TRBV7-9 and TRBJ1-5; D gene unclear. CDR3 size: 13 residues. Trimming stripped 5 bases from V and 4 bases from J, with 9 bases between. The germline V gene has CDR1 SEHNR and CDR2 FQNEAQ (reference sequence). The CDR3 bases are TGTGCCAGCAGCCCACGCGATAATCAGCCCCAGCATTTT. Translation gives CASSPRDNQPQHF.

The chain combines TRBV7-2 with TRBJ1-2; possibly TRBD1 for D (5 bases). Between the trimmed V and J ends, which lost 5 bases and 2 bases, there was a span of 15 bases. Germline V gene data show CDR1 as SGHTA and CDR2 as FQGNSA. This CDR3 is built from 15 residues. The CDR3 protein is CASSPGQSLNYGYTF. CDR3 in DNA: TGTGCCAGCAGCCCAGGACAAAGTTTAAACTATGGCTACACCTTC.

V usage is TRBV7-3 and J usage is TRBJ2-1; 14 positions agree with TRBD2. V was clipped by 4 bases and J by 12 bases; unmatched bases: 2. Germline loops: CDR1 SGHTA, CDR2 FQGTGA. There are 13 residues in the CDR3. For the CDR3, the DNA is TGTGCCAGCAGCTCAGGACTAGCGGGGGGGCAGTTCTTC. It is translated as CASSSGLAGGQFF. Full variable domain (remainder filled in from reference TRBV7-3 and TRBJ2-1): GAGVSQTPSNKVTEKGKYVELRCDPISGHTALYWYRQSLGQGPEFLIYFQGTGAADDSGLPNDRFFAVRPEGSVSTLKIQRTERGDSAVYLCASSSGLAGGQFFGPGTRLTVL.

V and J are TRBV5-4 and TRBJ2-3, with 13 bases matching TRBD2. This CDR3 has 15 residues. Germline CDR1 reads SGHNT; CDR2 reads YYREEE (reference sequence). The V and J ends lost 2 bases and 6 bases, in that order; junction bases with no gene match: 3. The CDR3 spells CASSFPGLAGDTQYF. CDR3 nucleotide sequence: TGTGCCAGCAGCTTCCCGGGACTAGCGGGGGATACGCAGTATTTT.

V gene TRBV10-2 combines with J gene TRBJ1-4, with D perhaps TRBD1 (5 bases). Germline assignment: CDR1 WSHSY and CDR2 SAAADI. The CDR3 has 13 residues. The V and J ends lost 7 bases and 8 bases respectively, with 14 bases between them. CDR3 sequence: CASTGILGEKLFF. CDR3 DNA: TGCGCCAGCACAGGGATTTTGGGGGAAAAACTGTTTTTT.

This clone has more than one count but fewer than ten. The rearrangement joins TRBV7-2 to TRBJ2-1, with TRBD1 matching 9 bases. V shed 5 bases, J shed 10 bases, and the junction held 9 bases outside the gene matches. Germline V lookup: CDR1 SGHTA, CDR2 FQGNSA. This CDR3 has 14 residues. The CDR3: CASSGPGQGLEQFF. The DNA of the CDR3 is TGTGCCAGCAGCGGGCCGGGACAGGGCTTAGAGCAGTTCTTC. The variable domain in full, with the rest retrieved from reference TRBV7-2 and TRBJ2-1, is GAGVSQSPSNKVTEKGKDVELRCDPISGHTALYWYRQSLGQGLEFLIYFQGNSAPDKSGLPSDRFSAERTGGSVSTLTIQRTQQEDSAVYLCASSGPGQGLEQFFGPGTRLTVL.

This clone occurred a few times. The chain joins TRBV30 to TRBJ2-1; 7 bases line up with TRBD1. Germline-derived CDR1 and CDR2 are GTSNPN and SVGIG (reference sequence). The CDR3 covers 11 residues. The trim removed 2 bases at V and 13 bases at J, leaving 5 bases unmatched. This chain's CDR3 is CAWSNRDSQFF. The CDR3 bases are TGTGCCTGGAGTAATCGGGACAGCCAGTTCTTC.

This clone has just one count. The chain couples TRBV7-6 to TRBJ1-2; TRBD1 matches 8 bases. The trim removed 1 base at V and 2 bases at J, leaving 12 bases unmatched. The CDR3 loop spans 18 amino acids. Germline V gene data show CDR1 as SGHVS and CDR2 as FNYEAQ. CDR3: CASSLVPLHQGANYGYTF. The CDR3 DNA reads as TGTGCCAGCAGCTTAGTACCTCTCCACCAGGGGGCAAACTATGGCTACACCTTC.

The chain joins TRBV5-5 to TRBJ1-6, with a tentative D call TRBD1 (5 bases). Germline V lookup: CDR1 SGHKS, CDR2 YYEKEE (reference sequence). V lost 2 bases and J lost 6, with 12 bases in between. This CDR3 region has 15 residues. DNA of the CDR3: TGTGCCAGCAGCTTCGCGGGACTGACTAATTCACCCCTCCACTTT. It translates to CASSFAGLTNSPLHF.

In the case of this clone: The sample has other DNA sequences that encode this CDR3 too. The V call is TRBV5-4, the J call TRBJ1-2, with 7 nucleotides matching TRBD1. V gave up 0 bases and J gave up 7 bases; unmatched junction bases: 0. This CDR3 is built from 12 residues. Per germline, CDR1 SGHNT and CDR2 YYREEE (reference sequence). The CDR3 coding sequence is TGTGCCAGCAGCTTGGCAGGGGGTGGCTACACCTTC. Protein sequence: CASSLAGGGYTF.

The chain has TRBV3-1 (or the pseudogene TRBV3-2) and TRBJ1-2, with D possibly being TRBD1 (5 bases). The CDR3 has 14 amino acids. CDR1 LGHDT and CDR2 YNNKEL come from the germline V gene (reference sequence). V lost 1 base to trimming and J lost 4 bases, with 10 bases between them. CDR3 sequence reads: CASSQGGWGYGYTF. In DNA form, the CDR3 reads TGTGCCAGCAGCCAAGGGGGCTGGGGCTATGGCTACACCTTC.

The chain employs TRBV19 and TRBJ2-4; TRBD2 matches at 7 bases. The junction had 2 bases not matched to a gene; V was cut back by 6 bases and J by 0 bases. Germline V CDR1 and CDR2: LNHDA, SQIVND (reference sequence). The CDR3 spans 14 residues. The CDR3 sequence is CASRSGGAKNIQYF. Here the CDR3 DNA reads TGTGCCAGTAGATCGGGGGGAGCCAAAAACATTCAGTACTTC.

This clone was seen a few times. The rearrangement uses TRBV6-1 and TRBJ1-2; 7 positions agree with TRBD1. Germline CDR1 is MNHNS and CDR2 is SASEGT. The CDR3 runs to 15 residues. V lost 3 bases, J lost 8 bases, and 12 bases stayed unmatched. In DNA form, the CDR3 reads TGTGCCAGCAGTGAGGTGGGACAGCCACCGTCCGGCTACACCTTC. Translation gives CASSEVGQPPSGYTF.